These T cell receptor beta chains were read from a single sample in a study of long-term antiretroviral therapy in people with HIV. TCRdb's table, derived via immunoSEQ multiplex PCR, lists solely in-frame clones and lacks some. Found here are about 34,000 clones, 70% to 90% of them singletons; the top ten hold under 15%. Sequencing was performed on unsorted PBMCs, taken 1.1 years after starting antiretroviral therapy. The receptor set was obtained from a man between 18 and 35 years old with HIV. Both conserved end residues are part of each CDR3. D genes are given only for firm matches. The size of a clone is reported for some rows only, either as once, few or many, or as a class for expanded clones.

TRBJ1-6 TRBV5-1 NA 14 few CASSGGTEGSPLHF TGCGCCAGCAGCGGCGGGACCGAAGGTTCACCCCTCCACTTT
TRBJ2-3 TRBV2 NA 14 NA CASSGPFSGDTQYF TGTGCCAGCAGTGGTCCGTTCTCCGGAGATACGCAGTATTTT
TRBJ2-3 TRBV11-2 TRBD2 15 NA CASSFWRGSTDTQYF TGTGCCAGCAGCTTCTGGCGGGGGAGCACAGATACGCAGTATTTT
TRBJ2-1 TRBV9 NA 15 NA CASSVEGRGNNEQFF TGTGCCAGCAGCGTCGAAGGGAGGGGGAACAATGAGCAGTTCTTC
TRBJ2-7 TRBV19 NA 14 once CASSDRLTSYEQYF TGTGCCAGTAGCGACAGGCTAACCTCCTACGAGCAGTACTTC
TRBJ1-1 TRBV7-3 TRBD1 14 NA CASSIGGQLTEAFF TGTGCCAGCAGCATAGGGGGACAGCTAACTGAAGCTTTCTTT
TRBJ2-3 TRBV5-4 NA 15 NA CASSLGVSRTDTQYF TGTGCCAGCAGCTTGGGGGTCAGCCGCACAGATACGCAGTATTTT
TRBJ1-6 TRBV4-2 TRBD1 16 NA CASSPQPGQLNSPLHF TGTGCCAGCAGCCCTCAACCGGGACAGCTAAATTCACCCCTCCACTTT
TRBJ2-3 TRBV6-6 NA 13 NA CASSYGRTDTQYF TGTGCCAGCAGTTACGGGCGTACAGATACGCAGTATTTT
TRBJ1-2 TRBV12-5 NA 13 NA CASGFGEGDGYTF TGTGCTAGTGGTTTCGGGGAGGGGGATGGCTACACCTTC
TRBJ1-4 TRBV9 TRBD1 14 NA CASSEGATNEKLFF TGTGCCAGCAGCGAGGGGGCTACTAATGAAAAACTGTTTTTT
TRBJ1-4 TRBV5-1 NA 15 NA CASSNLGAANEKLFF TGCGCCAGCAGTAATCTGGGCGCCGCTAATGAAAAACTGTTTTTT
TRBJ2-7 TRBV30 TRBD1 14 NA CAWGPGTGPYEQYF TGTGCCTGGGGCCCCGGGACAGGGCCTTACGAGCAGTACTTC
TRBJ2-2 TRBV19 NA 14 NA CASSIPAVTGELFF TGTGCCAGTAGTATACCGGCAGTCACCGGGGAGCTGTTTTTT
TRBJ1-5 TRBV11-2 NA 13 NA CASSLDRGQPQHF TGTGCCAGCAGCTTAGATCGCGGTCAGCCCCAGCATTTT
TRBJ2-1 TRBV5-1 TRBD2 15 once CASSAGLAGYNEQFF TGCGCCAGCAGCGCGGGGCTAGCGGGCTACAATGAGCAGTTCTTC
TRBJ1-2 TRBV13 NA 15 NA CASSLGSTLGYGYTF TGTGCCAGCAGCTTAGGCTCGACTTTGGGGTATGGCTACACCTTC
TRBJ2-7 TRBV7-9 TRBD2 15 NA CASSPSTSSPREQYF TGTGCCAGCAGCCCCTCGACTAGCAGCCCCCGCGAGCAGTACTTC
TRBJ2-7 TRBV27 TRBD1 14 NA CASSPGTGYYEQYF TGTGCCAGCAGTCCAGGGACAGGGTACTACGAGCAGTACTTC
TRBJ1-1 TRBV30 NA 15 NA CAWRHTGTLNTEAFF TGTGCCTGGAGACATACCGGGACGCTGAACACTGAAGCTTTCTTT
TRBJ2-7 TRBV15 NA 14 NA CATSRDRISYEQYF TGTGCCACCAGCAGAGACAGAATATCCTACGAGCAGTACTTC
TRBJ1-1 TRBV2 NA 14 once CASSGEGSGTEAFF TGTGCCAGCAGTGGAGAGGGTTCGGGGACTGAAGCTTTCTTT
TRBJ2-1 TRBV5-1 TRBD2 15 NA CASSATSGSYNEQFF TGCGCCAGCAGCGCCACTAGCGGCTCCTACAATGAGCAGTTCTTC